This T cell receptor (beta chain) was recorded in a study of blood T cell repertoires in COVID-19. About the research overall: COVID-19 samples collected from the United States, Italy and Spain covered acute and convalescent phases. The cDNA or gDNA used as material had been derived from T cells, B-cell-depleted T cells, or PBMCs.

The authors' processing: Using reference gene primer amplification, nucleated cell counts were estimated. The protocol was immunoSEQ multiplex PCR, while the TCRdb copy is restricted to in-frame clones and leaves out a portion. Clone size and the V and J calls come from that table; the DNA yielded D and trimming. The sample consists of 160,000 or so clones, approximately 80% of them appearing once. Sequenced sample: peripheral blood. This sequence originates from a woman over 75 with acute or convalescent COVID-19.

CDR3 in amino acids: CASSPRTGPGNTIYF. In nucleotides, the CDR3 is TGCGCCAGCAGCCCACGGACAGGCCCTGGAAACACCATATATTTT. The rearrangement links TRBV10-1 to TRBJ1-3; 7 bases line up with TRBD1. This CDR3 has 15 amino acids. Germline values: CDR1 WNHNN, CDR2 SYGVQD (reference sequence). V lost 6 bases and J lost 2; bases outside the gene matches: 7.